This T cell receptor (beta chain) was captured by sequencing in a study of shared T cell receptors in the human thymus. TCRdb keeps only in-frame clones here, not all; method: immunoSEQ multiplex PCR. The data hold hundreds of thousands of clones, with about 87% observed a single time. V lost 5 bases to trimming and J lost 2 bases; unmatched junction nucleotides: 11. The length of the CDR3 is 16 residues. Germline CDR1 MNHEY, CDR2 SMNVEV (reference sequence). These data were likewise used in another study, on human thymus T cells. That publication notes: Resected material from corrective heart surgery provided the thymus tissue analysed. Seemingly biased V and J gene usage marked thymic and blood repertoires. Unrelated people showed highly overlapping thymic repertoires, related research reported.

The TCR originated in a boy under two years old with a congenital heart defect. The sample was thymocytes. J is TRBJ2-7 and V is TRBV27; 8 bases agree with TRBD2. The CDR3 here is CASSPEHILAAYEQYF. The DNA for the CDR3 is TGTGCCAGCAGTCCCGAACATATACTAGCGGCCTACGAGCAGTACTTC.